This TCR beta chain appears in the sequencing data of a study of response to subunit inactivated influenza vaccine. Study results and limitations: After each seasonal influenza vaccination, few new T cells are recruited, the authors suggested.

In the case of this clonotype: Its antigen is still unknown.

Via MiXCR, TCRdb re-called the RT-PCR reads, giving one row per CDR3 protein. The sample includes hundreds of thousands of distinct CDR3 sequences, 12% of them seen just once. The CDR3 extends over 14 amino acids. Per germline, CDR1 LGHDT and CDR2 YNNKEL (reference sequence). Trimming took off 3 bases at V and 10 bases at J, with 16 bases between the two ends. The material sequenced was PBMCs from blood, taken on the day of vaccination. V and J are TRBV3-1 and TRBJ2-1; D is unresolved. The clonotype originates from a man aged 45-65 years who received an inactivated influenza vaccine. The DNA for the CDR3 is TGTGCCAGCAGCCAGCAAAGCGACGTTCGGGAGCAGTTCTTC. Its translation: CASSQQSDVREQFF.